A selection of T cell receptor beta chains follows, all from one sample in a study of healthy donors' naive CD4 and CD8 T cells. TCRdb ran MiXCR on the reads and lists one entry per CDR3 protein. Altogether 180,000 or so distinct CDR3 sequences are present, around 70% being singletons, with the ten largest covering 2% to 2.5%. The sequenced sample consisted of naive CD4+ and CD8+ T cells sorted from blood, pooled from several donors. The source is a pool of human donors in good health; the sample pools cells from several healthy donors. CDR3s include the opening cysteine and the closing phenylalanine or tryptophan. A D gene is named only where the DNA matches it firmly. Rows may omit the clone size; those that give it use once, few, many or a size class.

d_call j_call v_call clone_size cdr3_aa cdr3_nt
. TRBJ2-3 TRBV24-1 . CATSDSRGSDTQYF TGTGCCACCAGTGATTCGAGGGGATCAGATACGCAGTATTTT
. TRBJ1-2 TRBV27 few CASSLARTVHGYTF TGTGCCAGCAGTCTAGCACGGACAGTTCATGGCTACACCTTC
. TRBJ2-1 TRBV6-5 . CASSSLSKQFF TGTGCCAGCAGTTCCCTCTCGAAGCAGTTCTTC
. TRBJ2-7 TRBV6-5 . CASTGGTGEQYF TGTGCCAGCACCGGCGGGACTGGGGAGCAGTACTTC
. TRBJ2-5 TRBV29-1 few CSVRGRETQYF TGCAGCGTTAGAGGAAGGGAGACCCAGTACTTC
. TRBJ1-2 TRBV29-1 . CSVEDSTYGYTF TGCAGCGTTGAGGACAGTACCTATGGCTACACCTTC
. TRBJ2-1 TRBV28 few CASSPGTTYNEQFF TGTGCCAGCAGTCCCGGGACAACATACAATGAGCAGTTCTTC
TRBD2 TRBJ2-1 TRBV29-1 . CSVESLAGVNEQFF TGCAGCGTTGAAAGCCTAGCGGGAGTAAATGAGCAGTTCTTC
TRBD2 TRBJ2-1 TRBV19 once CASSTSGSISEQFF TGTGCCAGTTCTACTAGCGGGAGTATAAGTGAGCAGTTCTTC
. TRBJ2-6 TRBV11-1 . CASSLDRSGANVLTF TGTGCCAGCAGCCTTGACCGCTCTGGGGCCAACGTCCTGACTTTC
TRBD2 TRBJ2-3 TRBV6-5 few CASKTSAGTDTQYF TGTGCCAGCAAAACTAGCGCGGGCACAGATACGCAGTATTTT
TRBD1 TRBJ1-1 TRBV4-3 . CASSQRYGQGNTEAFF TGTGCCAGCAGCCAAAGATATGGACAGGGCAACACTGAAGCTTTCTTT
. TRBJ1-2 TRBV19 . CASRTANYGYTF TGTGCCAGTCGGACAGCTAACTATGGCTACACCTTC
. TRBJ1-1 TRBV29-1 . CSVRGTIQTEAFF TGCAGCGTTCGCGGCACCATCCAGACTGAAGCTTTCTTT
. TRBJ1-6 TRBV15 . CATSRDERAFYNSPLHF TGTGCCACCAGCAGAGATGAACGAGCATTCTATAATTCACCCCTCCACTTT
TRBD1 TRBJ1-1 TRBV6-2/TRBV6-3 . CASRWTGAEAFF TGTGCCAGCAGATGGACAGGGGCTGAAGCTTTCTTT
. TRBJ2-7 TRBV29-1 . CSVEGVGRYEQYF TGCAGCGTTGAAGGTGTAGGGCGATACGAGCAGTACTTC
. TRBJ1-1 TRBV6-6 . CASSYGGLGGNTEAFF TGTGCCAGCAGTTACGGCGGTCTCGGAGGGAACACTGAAGCTTTCTTT
. TRBJ2-1 TRBV5-4 . CASSLEATLGEQFF TGCGCCAGCAGCTTGGAGGCTACCTTGGGTGAGCAGTTCTTC
. TRBJ1-2 TRBV29-1 once CSVGQSSTNYGYTF TGCAGCGTTGGGCAGTCATCTACTAACTATGGCTACACCTTC
TRBD2 TRBJ2-1 TRBV29-1 . CSVDPWTSGHLSYNEQFF TGCAGCGTTGACCCTTGGACTAGCGGGCACCTCTCCTACAATGAGCAGTTCTTC
TRBD2 TRBJ2-1 TRBV6-2/TRBV6-3 . CASSYPLAGDGNEQFF TGTGCCAGCAGTTACCCTCTTGCGGGAGACGGCAATGAGCAGTTCTTC
TRBD1 TRBJ1-1 TRBV29-1 . CSGGQGATEAFF TGCAGCGGCGGACAGGGTGCCACTGAAGCTTTCTTT
TRBD1 TRBJ2-1 TRBV7-6 . CASSQGDNEQFF TGTGCCAGCAGTCAGGGGGACAATGAGCAGTTCTTC
. TRBJ2-2 TRBV6-6 few CASSLSGANTGELFF TGTGCCAGCAGTCTCTCAGGGGCGAACACCGGGGAGCTGTTTTTT
TRBD2 TRBJ2-1 TRBV29-1 few CSVEDPSGRAYNEQFF TGCAGCGTTGAAGATCCAAGCGGGAGGGCCTACAATGAGCAGTTCTTC
. TRBJ1-1 TRBV6-2/TRBV6-3 few CASRPQPAGDPEAFF TGTGCCAGCAGACCCCAACCGGCAGGGGACCCAGAAGCTTTCTTT
. TRBJ1-1 TRBV10-3 . CAISATVPEREAFF TGTGCCATCAGTGCGACCGTGCCAGAGCGTGAAGCTTTCTTT
. TRBJ2-3 TRBV6-5 few CASRSGTDTQYF TGTGCCAGCAGGAGTGGCACAGATACGCAGTATTTT
. TRBJ1-2 TRBV29-1 . CSVMTNYGCTF TGCAGCGTTATGACTAACTATGGCTGCACCTTC
. TRBJ1-2 TRBV6-2/TRBV6-3 few CASSTTANYGYTF TGTGCCAGCAGTACCACAGCAAACTATGGCTACACCTTC
. TRBJ2-7 TRBV30 . CAWSVRQGYYEQYF TGTGCCTGGAGTGTGAGGCAGGGATATTACGAGCAGTACTTC
. TRBJ2-1 TRBV24-1 . CATSESGAGNEQFF TGTGCCACCAGTGAGTCAGGGGCCGGGAATGAGCAGTTCTTC
. TRBJ2-3 TRBV11-2 . CASSLDFGGRPTDTQYF TGTGCCAGCAGCTTAGATTTCGGGGGGCGCCCCACAGATACGCAGTATTTT
. TRBJ1-1 TRBV29-1 few CSVQGLLNTEAFF TGCAGCGTCCAGGGGCTCCTGAACACTGAAGCTTTCTTT
. TRBJ2-7 TRBV14 . CAGSQVGLYEQYF TGTGCCGGCAGCCAAGTGGGGTTGTACGAGCAGTACTTC
. TRBJ2-1 TRBV11-1 . CASSPRTDFPYNEQFF TGTGCCAGCAGCCCCCGGACAGATTTCCCATACAATGAGCAGTTCTTC
TRBD1 TRBJ2-1 TRBV6-5 once CASSRGQGGEQFF TGTGCCAGCAGTCGCGGACAGGGGGGTGAGCAGTTCTTC
. TRBJ1-1 TRBV19 . CASSDGTMNTEAFF TGTGCCAGTAGCGACGGTACTATGAACACTGAAGCTTTCTTT
TRBD1 TRBJ1-5 TRBV28 . CASSPEGAPNQPQHF TGTGCCAGCAGTCCCGAGGGGGCACCTAATCAGCCCCAGCATTTT
. TRBJ1-6 TRBV20-1 . CSARAGYDWDNSPLHF TGCAGTGCTAGGGCAGGGTACGACTGGGATAATTCACCCCTCCACTTT
TRBD1 TRBJ1-1 TRBV6-6 few CASSLGTGAEAFF TGTGCCAGCAGTTTAGGGACAGGGGCTGAAGCTTTCTTT
. TRBJ1-1 TRBV19 few CASRPGPNTEAFF TGTGCCAGTAGGCCGGGACCGAACACTGAAGCTTTCTTT
. TRBJ1-2 TRBV29-1 . CSVEDRVGYTF TGCAGCGTTGAAGATCGTGTTGGCTACACCTTC
. TRBJ2-1 TRBV19 . CASGDWYNEQFF TGTGCCAGTGGGGACTGGTACAATGAGCAGTTCTTC
. TRBJ1-5 TRBV7-8 . CASSPDGISRQPQHF TGTGCCAGCAGCCCCGACGGTATTAGCCGTCAGCCCCAGCATTTT
. TRBJ2-7 TRBV15 . CATSRRGFTYEQYF TGTGCCACCAGCAGACGTGGGTTCACCTACGAGCAGTACTTC